This T cell receptor beta chain was recovered during a study of blood T cell repertoires in COVID-19. Overall study context: Material from acute and convalescent COVID-19 was sourced from the United States, Italy and Spain.

The repertoire was sequenced with immunoSEQ multiplex PCR; TCRdb's copy has only in-frame clones and lacks some. The sample records some 240,000 clones, more than 65% being singletons. Everyone who took part was roughly 18 to 89 years old, and they came from about two dozen US areas. Participant-given clinical history determined each cohort assignment. Recovered status in Cohort 3 required two negative PCRs, clearance, or symptom resolution. The V gene lost 7 bases and the J gene lost 5 bases, with 17 bases spanning the gap. CDR3 length: 14 amino acids. Germline values: CDR1 SNHLY, CDR2 FYNNEI. This receptor was identified in a man in his fifties or sixties who had recovered from COVID-19. The source material was PBMCs or T cells enriched from blood (not recorded which). The chain is built from TRBV2 and TRBJ1-2; TRBD1 might be the D (6 bases). CDR3 loop: CASTPGHPMYGYTF. CDR3 bases: TGTGCCAGCACTCCGGGACACCCAATGTATGGCTACACCTTC.